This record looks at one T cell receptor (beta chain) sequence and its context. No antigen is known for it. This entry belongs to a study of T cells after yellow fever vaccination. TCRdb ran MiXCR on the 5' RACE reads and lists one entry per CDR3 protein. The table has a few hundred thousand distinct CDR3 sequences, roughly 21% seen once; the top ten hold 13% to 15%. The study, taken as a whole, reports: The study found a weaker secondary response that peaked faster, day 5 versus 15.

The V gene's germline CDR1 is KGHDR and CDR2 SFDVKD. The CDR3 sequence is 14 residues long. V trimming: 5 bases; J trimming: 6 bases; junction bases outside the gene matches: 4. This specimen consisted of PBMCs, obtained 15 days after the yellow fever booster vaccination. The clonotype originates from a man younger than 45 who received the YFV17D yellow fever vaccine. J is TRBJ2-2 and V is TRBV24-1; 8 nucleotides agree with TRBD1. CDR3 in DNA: TGTGCCACCAGTGGCCGGACAGGGTCCGGGGAGCTGTTTTTT. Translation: CATSGRTGSGELFF.